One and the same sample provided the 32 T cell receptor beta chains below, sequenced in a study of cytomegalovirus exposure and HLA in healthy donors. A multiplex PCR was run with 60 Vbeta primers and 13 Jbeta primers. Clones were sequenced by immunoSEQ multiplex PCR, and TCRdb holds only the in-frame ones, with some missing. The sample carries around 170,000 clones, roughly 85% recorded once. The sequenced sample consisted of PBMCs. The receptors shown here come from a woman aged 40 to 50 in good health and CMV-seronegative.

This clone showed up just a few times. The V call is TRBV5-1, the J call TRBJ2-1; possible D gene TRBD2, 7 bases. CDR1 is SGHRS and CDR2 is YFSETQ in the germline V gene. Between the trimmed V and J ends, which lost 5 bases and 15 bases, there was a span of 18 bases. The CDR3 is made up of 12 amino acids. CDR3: CASSRAGEGGFF. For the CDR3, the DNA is TGCGCCAGCAGTCGAGCCGGGGAGGGGGGGTTCTTC.

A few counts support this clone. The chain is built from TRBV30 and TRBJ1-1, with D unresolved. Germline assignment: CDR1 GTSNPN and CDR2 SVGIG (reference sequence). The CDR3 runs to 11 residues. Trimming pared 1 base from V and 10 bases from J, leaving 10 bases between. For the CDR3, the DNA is TGTGCCTGGAGTGGCGGAGTTAGAGCTTTCTTT. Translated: CAWSGGVRAFF.

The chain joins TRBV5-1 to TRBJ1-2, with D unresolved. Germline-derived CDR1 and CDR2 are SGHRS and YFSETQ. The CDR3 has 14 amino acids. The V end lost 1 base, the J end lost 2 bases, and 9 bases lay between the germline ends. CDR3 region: CASSLPTANYGYTF. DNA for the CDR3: TGCGCCAGCAGCTTGCCAACAGCCAACTATGGCTACACCTTC.

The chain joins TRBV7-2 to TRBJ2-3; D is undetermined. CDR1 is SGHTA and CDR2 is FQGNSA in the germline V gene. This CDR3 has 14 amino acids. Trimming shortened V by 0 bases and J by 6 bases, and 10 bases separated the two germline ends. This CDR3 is CASSLALTVDTQYF. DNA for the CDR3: TGTGCCAGCAGCTTAGCGCTTACGGTGGATACGCAGTATTTT.

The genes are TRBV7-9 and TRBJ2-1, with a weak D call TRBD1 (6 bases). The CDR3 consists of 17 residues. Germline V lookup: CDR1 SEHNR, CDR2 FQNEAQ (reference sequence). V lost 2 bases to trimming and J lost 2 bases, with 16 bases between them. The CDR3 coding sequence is TGTGCCAGCAGCTTATTGGCCCAGGGGCGCCCCTACAATGAGCAGTTCTTC. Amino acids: CASSLLAQGRPYNEQFF.

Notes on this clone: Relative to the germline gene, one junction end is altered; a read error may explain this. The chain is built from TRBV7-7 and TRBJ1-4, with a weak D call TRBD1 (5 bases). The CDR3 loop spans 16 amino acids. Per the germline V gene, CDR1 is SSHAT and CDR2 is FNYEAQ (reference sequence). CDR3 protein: CASSQKRGGENEKLFF. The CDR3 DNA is TGTGCTAGCAGCCAGAAAAGGGGCGGGGAAAATGAAAAACTGTTTTTT.

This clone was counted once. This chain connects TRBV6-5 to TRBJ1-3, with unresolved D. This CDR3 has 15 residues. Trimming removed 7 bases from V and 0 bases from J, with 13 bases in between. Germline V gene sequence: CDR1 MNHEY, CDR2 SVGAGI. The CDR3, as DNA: TGTGCCAGCATGGGAGGTCCTAACTCTGGAAACACCATATATTTT. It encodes CASMGGPNSGNTIYF.

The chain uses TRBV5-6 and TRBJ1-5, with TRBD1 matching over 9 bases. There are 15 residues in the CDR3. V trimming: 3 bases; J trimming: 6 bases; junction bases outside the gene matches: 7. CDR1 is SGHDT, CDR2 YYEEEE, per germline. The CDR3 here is CASSSGTGLSQPQHF. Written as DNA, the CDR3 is TGTGCCAGCAGCTCCGGGACAGGGCTGAGTCAGCCCCAGCATTTT.

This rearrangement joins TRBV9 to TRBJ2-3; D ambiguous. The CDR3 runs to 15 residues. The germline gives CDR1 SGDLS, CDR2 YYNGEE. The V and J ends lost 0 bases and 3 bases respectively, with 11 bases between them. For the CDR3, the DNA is TGTGCCAGCAGCGTAGGTCGGGTGGTTACAGATACGCAGTATTTT. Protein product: CASSVGRVVTDTQYF.

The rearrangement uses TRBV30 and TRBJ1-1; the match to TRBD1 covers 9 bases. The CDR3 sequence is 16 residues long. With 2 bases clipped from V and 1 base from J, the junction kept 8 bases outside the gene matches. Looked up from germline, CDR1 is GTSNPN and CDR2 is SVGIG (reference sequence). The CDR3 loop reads CAWSFDRGFWNTEAFF. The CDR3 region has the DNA TGTGCCTGGAGTTTTGACAGGGGGTTTTGGAACACTGAAGCTTTCTTT.

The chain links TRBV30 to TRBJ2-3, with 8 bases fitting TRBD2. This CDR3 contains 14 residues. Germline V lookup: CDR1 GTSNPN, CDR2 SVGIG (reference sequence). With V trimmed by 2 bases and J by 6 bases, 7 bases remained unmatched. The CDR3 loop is CAWSSQRGHDTQYF. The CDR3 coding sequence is TGTGCCTGGAGTTCCCAGCGGGGGCATGATACGCAGTATTTT. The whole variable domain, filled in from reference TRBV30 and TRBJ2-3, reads SQTIHQWPATLVQPVGSPLSLECTVEGTSNPNLYWYRQAAGRGLQLLFYSVGIGQISSEVPQNLSASRPQDRQFILSSKKLLLSDSGFYLCAWSSQRGHDTQYFGPGTRLTVL.

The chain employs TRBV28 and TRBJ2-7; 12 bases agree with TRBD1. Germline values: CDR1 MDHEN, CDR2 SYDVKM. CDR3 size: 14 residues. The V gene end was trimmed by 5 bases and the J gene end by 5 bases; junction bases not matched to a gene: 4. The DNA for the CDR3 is TGTGCCAGCAGTCACGGGACAGGGGGCCACGAGCAGTACTTC. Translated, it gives CASSHGTGGHEQYF.

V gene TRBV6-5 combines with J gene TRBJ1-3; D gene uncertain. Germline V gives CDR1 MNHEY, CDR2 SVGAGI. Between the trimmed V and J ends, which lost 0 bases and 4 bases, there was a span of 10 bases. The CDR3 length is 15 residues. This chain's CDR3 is CASSYSAGSGNTIYF. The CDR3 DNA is TGTGCCAGCAGTTACTCCGCGGGTAGCGGAAACACCATATATTTT.

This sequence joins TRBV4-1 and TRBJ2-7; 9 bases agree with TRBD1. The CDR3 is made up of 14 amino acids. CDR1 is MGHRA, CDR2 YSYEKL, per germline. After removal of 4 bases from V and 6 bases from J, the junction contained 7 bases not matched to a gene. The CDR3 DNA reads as TGCGCCAGCAGCCCAACAGGGGGCCTGGGCGAGCAGTACTTC. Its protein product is CASSPTGGLGEQYF.

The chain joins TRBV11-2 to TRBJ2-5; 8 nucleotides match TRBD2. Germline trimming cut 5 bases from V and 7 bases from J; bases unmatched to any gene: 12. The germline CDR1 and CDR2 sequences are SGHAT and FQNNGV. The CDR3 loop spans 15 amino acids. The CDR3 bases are TGTGCCAGCAGCGCCCCGGGACTAGGGGGGGGGACCCAGTACTTC. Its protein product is CASSAPGLGGGTQYF.

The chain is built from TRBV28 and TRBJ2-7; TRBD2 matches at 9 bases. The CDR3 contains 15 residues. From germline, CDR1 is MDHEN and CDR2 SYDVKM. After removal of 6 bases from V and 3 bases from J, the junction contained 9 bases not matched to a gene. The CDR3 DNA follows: TGTGCCAGCAGCTCAGGCGGGAGGGAGAACTACGAGCAGTACTTC. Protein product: CASSSGGRENYEQYF.

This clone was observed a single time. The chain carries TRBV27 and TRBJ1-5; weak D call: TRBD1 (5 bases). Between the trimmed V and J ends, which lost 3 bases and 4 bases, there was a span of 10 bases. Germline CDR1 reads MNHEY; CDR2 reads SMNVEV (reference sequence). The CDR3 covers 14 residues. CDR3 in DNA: TGTGCCAGCAGTTTGTACGGGGGGAATCAGCCCCAGCATTTT. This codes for CASSLYGGNQPQHF.

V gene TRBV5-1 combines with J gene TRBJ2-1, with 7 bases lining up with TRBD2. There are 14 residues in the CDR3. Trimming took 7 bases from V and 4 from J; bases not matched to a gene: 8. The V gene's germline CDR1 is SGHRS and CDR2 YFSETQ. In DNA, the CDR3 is TGCGCCAGCCGTCGGGGGGAACCATACAATGAGCAGTTCTTC. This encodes CASRRGEPYNEQFF.

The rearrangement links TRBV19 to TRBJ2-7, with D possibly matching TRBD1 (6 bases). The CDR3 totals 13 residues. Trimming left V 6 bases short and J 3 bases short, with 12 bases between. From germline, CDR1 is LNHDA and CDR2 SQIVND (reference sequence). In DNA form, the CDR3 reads TGTGCCAGTAGCGGCCTACAGGGCTACGAGCAGTACTTC. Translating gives CASSGLQGYEQYF. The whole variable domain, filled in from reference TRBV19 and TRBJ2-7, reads DGGITQSPKYLFRKEGQNVTLSCEQNLNHDAMYWYRQDPGQGLRLIYYSQIVNDFQKGDIAEGYSVSREKKESFPLTVTSAQKNPTAFYLCASSGLQGYEQYFGPGTRLTVT.

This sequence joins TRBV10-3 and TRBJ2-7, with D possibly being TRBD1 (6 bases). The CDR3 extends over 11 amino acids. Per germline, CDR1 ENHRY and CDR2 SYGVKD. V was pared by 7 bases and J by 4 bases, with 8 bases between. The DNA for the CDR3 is TGTGCCATCACGCAGGGGTACGAGCAGTACTTC. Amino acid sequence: CAITQGYEQYF.

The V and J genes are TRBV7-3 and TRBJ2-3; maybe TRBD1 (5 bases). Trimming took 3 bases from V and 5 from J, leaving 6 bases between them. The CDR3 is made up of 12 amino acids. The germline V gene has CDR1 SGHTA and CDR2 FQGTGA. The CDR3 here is CASSFQGDTQYF. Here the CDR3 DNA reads TGTGCCAGCAGCTTTCAGGGAGATACGCAGTATTTT.

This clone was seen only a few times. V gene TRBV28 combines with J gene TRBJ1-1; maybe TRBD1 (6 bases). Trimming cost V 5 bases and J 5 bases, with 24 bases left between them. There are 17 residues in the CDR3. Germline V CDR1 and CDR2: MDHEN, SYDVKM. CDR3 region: CASSLTGAGRGGTEAFF. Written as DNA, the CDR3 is TGTGCCAGCAGTCTAACGGGTGCGGGCAGGGGTGGAACTGAAGCTTTCTTT.

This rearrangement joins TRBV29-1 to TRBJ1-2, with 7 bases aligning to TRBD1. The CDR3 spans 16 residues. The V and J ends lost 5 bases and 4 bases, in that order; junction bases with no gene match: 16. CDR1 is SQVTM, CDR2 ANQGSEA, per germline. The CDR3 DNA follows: TGCAGCGTTCTCGGGGACAAAACCCCAGGGGGCTATGGCTACACCTTC. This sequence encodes CSVLGDKTPGGYGYTF.

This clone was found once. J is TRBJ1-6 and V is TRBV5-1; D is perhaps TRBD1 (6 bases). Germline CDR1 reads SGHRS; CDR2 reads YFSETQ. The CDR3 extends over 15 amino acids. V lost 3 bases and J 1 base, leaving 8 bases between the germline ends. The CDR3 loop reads CASSSDSSYNSPLHF. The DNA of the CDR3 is TGCGCCAGCAGCTCGGACAGTTCCTATAATTCACCCCTCCACTTT.

CDR3 sequence (DNA): TGTGCCAGCAGCTTAGATAGACAGGGAGAGACCCAGTACTTC. It yields the protein CASSLDRQGETQYF. The V call is TRBV11-3, the J call TRBJ2-5, with 7 bases matching TRBD1. The CDR3 loop spans 14 amino acids. The germline V gene encodes CDR1 SGHNT and CDR2 YENEEA. Trimming at V came to 0 bases and at J to 4 bases, leaving 2 bases not matched to a gene.

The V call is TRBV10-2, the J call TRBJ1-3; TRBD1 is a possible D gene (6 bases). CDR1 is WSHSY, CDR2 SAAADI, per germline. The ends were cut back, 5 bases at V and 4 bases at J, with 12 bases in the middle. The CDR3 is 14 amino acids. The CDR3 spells CASSPTGWGNTIYF. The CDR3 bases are TGCGCCAGCAGTCCAACAGGGTGGGGAAACACCATATATTTT.

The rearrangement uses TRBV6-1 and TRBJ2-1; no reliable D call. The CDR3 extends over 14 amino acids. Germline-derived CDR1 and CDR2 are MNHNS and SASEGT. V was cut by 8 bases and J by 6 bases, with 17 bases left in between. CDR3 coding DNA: TGTGCCAGCTCTCTTGACTTGGCAAGCAATGAGCAGTTCTTC. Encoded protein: CASSLDLASNEQFF.

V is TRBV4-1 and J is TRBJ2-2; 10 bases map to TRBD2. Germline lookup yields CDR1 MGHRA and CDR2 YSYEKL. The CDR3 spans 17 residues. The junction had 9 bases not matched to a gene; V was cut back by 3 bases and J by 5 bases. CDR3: CASSQVLAGVRTGELFF. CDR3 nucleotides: TGCGCCAGCAGCCAGGTGCTAGCGGGAGTACGAACCGGGGAGCTGTTTTTT.

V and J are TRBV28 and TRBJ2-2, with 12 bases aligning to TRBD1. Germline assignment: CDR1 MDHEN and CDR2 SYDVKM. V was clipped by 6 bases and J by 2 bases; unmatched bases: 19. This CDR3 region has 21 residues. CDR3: CASRAFFGTGGADSNTGELFF. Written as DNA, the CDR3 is TGTGCCAGCAGAGCATTTTTCGGGACAGGGGGCGCAGACTCTAACACCGGGGAGCTGTTTTTT. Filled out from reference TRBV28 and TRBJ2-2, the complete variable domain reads DVKVTQSSRYLVKRTGEKVFLECVQDMDHENMFWYRQDPGLGLRLIYFSYDVKMKEKGDIPEGYSVSREKKERFSLILESASTNQTSMYLCASRAFFGTGGADSNTGELFFGEGSRLTVL.

CDR3 sequence reads: CASSYGGTDTQYF. The CDR3 DNA reads TGTGCCAGCAGTTATGGGGGGACAGATACGCAGTATTTT. V and J are TRBV6-6 and TRBJ2-3; maybe TRBD2 (6 bases). CDR3 length equals 13 residues. V lost 3 bases to trimming and J lost 3 bases, with 7 bases between them. Germline lookup yields CDR1 MNHNY and CDR2 SVGAGI (reference sequence).

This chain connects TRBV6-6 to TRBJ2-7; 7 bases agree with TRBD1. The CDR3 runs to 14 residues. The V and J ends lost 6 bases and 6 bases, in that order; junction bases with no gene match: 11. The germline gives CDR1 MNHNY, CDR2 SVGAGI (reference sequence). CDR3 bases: TGTGCCAGCAGAACAGGGGTACGATCACTCGAGCAGTACTTC. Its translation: CASRTGVRSLEQYF.

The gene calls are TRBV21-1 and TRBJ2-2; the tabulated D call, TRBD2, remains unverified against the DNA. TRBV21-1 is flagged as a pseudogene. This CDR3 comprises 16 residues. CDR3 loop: CASSKKRRDLPGELFF. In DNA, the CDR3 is TGTGCCAGCAGCAAAAAAAGACGGGATTTGCCCGGGGAGCTGTTTTTT.